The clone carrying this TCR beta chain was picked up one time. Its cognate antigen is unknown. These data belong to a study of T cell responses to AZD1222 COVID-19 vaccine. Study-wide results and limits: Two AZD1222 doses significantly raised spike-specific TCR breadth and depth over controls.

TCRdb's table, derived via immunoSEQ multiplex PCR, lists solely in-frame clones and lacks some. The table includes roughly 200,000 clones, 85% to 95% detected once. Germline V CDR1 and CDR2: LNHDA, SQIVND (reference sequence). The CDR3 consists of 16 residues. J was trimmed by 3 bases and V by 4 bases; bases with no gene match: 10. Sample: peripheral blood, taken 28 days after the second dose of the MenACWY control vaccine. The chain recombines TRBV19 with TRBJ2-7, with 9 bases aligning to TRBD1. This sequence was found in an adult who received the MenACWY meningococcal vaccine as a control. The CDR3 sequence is CASSTSSGQGFYEQYF. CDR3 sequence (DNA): TGTGCCAGTAGTACCAGCTCGGGACAGGGCTTCTACGAGCAGTACTTC.